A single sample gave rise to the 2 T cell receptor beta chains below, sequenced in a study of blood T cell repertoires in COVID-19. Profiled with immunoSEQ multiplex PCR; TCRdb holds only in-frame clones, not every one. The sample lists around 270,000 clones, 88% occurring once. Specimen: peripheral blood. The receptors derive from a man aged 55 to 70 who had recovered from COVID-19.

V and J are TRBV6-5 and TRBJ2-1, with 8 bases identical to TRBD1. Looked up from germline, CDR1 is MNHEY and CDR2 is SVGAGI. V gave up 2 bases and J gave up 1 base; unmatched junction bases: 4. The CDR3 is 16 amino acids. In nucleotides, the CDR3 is TGTGCCAGCAGTTACCGGACAGGGCCTTCCTACAATGAGCAGTTCTTC. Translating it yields CASSYRTGPSYNEQFF.

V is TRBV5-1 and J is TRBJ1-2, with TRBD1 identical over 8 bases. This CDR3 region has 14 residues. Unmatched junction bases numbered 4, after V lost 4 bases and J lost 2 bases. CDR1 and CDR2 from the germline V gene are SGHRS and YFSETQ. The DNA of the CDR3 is TGCGCCAGCAGCAGACAGGGGTCGAACTATGGCTACACCTTC. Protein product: CASSRQGSNYGYTF.